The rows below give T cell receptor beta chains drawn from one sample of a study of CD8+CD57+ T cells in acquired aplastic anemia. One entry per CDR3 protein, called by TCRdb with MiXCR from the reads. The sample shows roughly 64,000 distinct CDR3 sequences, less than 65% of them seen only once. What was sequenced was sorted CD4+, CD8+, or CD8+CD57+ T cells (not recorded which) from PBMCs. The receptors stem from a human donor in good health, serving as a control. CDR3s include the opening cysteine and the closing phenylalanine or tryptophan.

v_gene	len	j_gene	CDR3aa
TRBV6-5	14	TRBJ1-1	CASSSRARNTEAFF
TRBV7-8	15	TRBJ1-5	CASSSGTGVLLPQHF
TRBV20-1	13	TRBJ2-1	CSARDRQYNEQFF
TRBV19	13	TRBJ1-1	CATSTGMNTEAFF
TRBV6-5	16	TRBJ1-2	CASSYTSRQGDYGYTF
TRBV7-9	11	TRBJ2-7	CASSLPRGQYF
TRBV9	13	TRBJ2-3	CASSKGLTDTQYF
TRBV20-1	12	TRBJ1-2	CSATGYGYGYTF
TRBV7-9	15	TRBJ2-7	CASSSGLAGTYEQYF
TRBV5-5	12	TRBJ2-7	CASSFSTYEQYF
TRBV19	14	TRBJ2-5	CASSPAGIQGTQYF
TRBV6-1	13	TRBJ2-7	CASSLGLAHEQYF
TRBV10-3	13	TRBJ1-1	CAISGQVNTEAFF
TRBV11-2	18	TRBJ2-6	CASSIWTGGSSGANVLTF
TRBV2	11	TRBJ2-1	CASREAYDQFF
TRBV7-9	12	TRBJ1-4	CASSGGNEKLFF
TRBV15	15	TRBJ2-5	CATSREEGVSETQYF
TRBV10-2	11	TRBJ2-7	CASSEGYEQYF
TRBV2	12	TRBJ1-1	CASTRTGTEAFF
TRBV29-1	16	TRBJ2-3	CSVTRTSGRVADTQYF